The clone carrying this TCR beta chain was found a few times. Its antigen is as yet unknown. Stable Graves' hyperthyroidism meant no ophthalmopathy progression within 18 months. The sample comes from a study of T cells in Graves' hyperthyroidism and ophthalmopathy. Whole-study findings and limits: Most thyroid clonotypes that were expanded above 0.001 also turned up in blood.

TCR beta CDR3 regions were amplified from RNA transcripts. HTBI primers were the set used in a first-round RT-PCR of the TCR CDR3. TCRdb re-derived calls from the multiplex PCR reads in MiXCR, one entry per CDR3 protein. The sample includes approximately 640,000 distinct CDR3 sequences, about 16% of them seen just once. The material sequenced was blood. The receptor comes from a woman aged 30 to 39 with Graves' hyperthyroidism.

This CDR3 reads CASSVLSRSQTTGELFF. CDR3 coding DNA: TGTGCCAGCAGCGTACTATCTCGGAGTCAGACCACCGGGGAGCTGTTTTTT. V is TRBV9 and J is TRBJ2-2, with no clear D. The CDR3 is made up of 17 amino acids. The V end lost 1 base, the J end lost 4 bases, and 17 bases lay between the germline ends. Per germline, CDR1 SGDLS and CDR2 YYNGEE.